Listed below are T cell receptor beta chains from one sample, sequenced in a study of blood T cell repertoires in COVID-19. Clones were read by immunoSEQ multiplex PCR, and TCRdb kept only the in-frame ones, dropping some. Of fewer than 250,000 clones listed, about 87% were seen once; the top ten hold just over 2.5%. The specimen sequenced was PBMCs or T cells enriched from blood (not recorded which). These receptors originate from a woman aged 25 to 45 with acute COVID-19. CDR3s include the opening cysteine and the closing phenylalanine or tryptophan. A D gene is named only where the DNA matches it firmly. Clone size is given for some rows only: seen once, a few or many times, or a class if the clone is expanded.

TRBD1	TRBV29-1	TRBJ1-2	.	TGCAGCGTTGAAAGGATGTACCGGGACAGGGGCATAGGCGGCTACACCTTC	CSVERMYRDRGIGGYTF
.	TRBV7-9	TRBJ1-1	.	TGTGCCAGCAGCATGGAGAGGGAGAAGAACACTGAAGCTTTCTTT	CASSMEREKNTEAFF
.	TRBV6-5	TRBJ2-3	.	TGTGCCACCTTCGCTTGGCGGCGCCCAGATACGCAGTATTTT	CATFAWRRPDTQYF
TRBD1	TRBV10-3	TRBJ1-2	.	TGTGCCATCAGTACTGTACCGGGACAGCCTAACTATGGCTACACCTTC	CAISTVPGQPNYGYTF
.	TRBV19	TRBJ1-2	.	TGTGCCAGTAGTATACACTGGACAGAAAACCCCTATGGCTACACCTTC	CASSIHWTENPYGYTF
TRBD2	TRBV5-1	TRBJ2-1	.	TGCGCCAGCAGCGGGTGGGCGGGGGCCTACAATGAGCAGTTCTTC	CASSGWAGAYNEQFF
.	TRBV4-1	TRBJ1-1	.	TGCGCCAGCAGCCGCCAGGAGGGTAGTACTGAAGCTTTCTTT	CASSRQEGSTEAFF
.	TRBV20-1	TRBJ1-5	.	TGCAGTGCTAGTTGGGGGGATTATCATAGCAATCAGCCCCAGCATTTT	CSASWGDYHSNQPQHF
.	TRBV6-5	TRBJ2-2	.	TGTGCCAGCAGTTTCCGGGGGAGATCCGGGGAGCTGTTTTTT	CASSFRGRSGELFF
.	TRBV12-5	TRBJ2-3	.	TGTGCTAGTGGGCGGGGTTCCCGCACAGATACGCAGTATTTT	CASGRGSRTDTQYF
.	TRBV27	TRBJ1-1	.	TGTGCCAGCAGTTTAGGCAGGGCTGGTGAAGCTTTCTTT	CASSLGRAGEAFF
.	TRBV5-1	TRBJ1-3	.	TGCGCCAGCAGCTCCGGGACAAACTCTGGAAACACCATATATTTT	CASSSGTNSGNTIYF
TRBD1	TRBV4-1	TRBJ2-1	.	TGCGCCAGCAGCCAAGAGGGCAGGGGGTACAATGAGCAGTTCTTC	CASSQEGRGYNEQFF
.	TRBV2	TRBJ1-1	.	TGTGCCAGCAGGACGGACGGGAGCATGAACACTGAAGCTTTCTTT	CASRTDGSMNTEAFF
.	TRBV29-1	TRBJ2-7	.	TGCAGCGTTGAAGAAGGCGGCAGCTACGAGCAGTACTTC	CSVEEGGSYEQYF
TRBD1	TRBV6-5	TRBJ2-7	.	TGTGCCAGCAGTTACGAACTCGACAGGGGCGAGCAGTACTTC	CASSYELDRGEQYF
.	TRBV5-1	TRBJ2-6	.	TGCGCCAGCAGCTTGGCTCCTATCTCTGGGGCCAACGTCCTGACTTTC	CASSLAPISGANVLTF
TRBD1	TRBV18	TRBJ1-4	.	TGTGCCAGCTCACCGAAGGGACAGGGGAATGAAAAACTGTTTTTT	CASSPKGQGNEKLFF
.	TRBV12-5	TRBJ1-3	few	TGTGCTAGTGGTTCCCCCCGCTGGTCAGGGGTCTCTGGAAACACCATATATTTT	CASGSPRWSGVSGNTIYF